The present TCR beta chain was sequenced within a study of blood T cells in healthy people across ages. Findings and caveats of the study: Measured against age, TCR beta diversity per million T cells decreased in a roughly linear manner. Both naive CD4+ cell counts and diversity were greater in long-lived donors than in aged donors.

Primed by a sample-barcoded 5' primer and a J-beta primer mix, a second PCR proceeded for roughly 6 to 12 cycles. TCRdb processed the 5' RACE reads anew with MiXCR; each CDR3 protein has one entry. The sample holds approximately 700,000 distinct CDR3 sequences, approximately 31% seen once. The CDR3 runs to 14 residues. J gave up 5 bases and V 3 bases, and 2 bases lay outside the gene matches. Germline values: CDR1 LGHNA, CDR2 YNFKEQ. About this clonotype itself: No antigen is known for it.

They isolated at least 7 million PBMCs from each sample. The receptor comes from a woman older than 75 in good health. The chain recombines TRBV4-2 with TRBJ2-1, with TRBD2 identical over 9 bases. Material: blood. The CDR3 DNA is TGTGCCAGCAGCCAGCGGGGGGGGAACAATGAGCAGTTCTTC. This translates into CASSQRGGNNEQFF.